What follows are 19 T cell receptor beta chains derived from one specimen sequenced in a study of Ad26.COV2.S vaccination and SARS-CoV-2 variants (dated by TCRdb to the early 2020s). In the paper's terms, the treatment or condition label means: some 20 received Ad26.COV2.S at low or high dose, single or two shots; about 5 received placebo; per-sample allocation not given. For vaccine and placebo recipients, the sequenced repertoires came from samples collected on day 63 after the first injection. Preparation of the library involved the immunoSEQ multiplex PCR assay. The table was pulled from immuneACCESS by TCRdb, which kept in-frame rearrangements only. Such tables lose some clones; where checked, under half of the loss comes from unresolved V genes, and the rest has no known cause. The sample profile shows 300,000 to 350,000 clones; roughly nine tenths of them were found once. In total, the top ten clones hold around 5.5% of the sample.

The specimen was peripheral blood, collected in a trial of Ad26.COV2.S vaccine versus placebo. The receptors originated from a person aged 18-65 years who received the Ad26.COV2.S COVID-19 vaccine or a placebo.

This clone was observed a single time. CDR3: CASSQAAYSGNTIYF. In DNA form, the CDR3 reads TGCGCCAGCAGCCAAGCGGCCTACTCTGGAAACACCATATATTTT. The chain employs TRBV4-3 and TRBJ1-3; no definite D call. Germline V gene data show CDR1 as LGHNA and CDR2 as YSLEER. The CDR3 is 15 amino acids. V dropped 1 base and J dropped 0 bases, with 7 bases sitting between them.

The rearrangement uses TRBV4-1 and TRBJ1-1; D unresolved. The CDR3 runs to 15 residues. Germline V CDR1 and CDR2: MGHRA, YSYEKL. The germline V and J ends were trimmed by 0 bases and 4 bases, with 12 bases remaining between them. CDR3 loop: CASSQEVSGGTEAFF. DNA for the CDR3: TGCGCCAGCAGCCAAGAAGTCTCGGGAGGCACTGAAGCTTTCTTT.

The chain links TRBV12-3 or TRBV12-4 to TRBJ2-3, with D unclear. The CDR3 has 11 residues. V lost 8 bases and J lost 3, with 6 bases in between. CDR3 in amino acids: CASARTDTQYF. For the CDR3, the DNA is TGTGCCAGCGCCCGGACAGATACGCAGTATTTT.

This chain uses TRBV9 with TRBJ1-1; D is unclear. Trimming left V 0 bases short and J 0 bases short, with 6 bases between. This CDR3 contains 14 residues. Germline assignment: CDR1 SGDLS and CDR2 YYNGEE. The CDR3: CASSVAPLNTEAFF. DNA of the CDR3: TGTGCCAGCAGCGTAGCTCCCCTGAACACTGAAGCTTTCTTT.

The chain uses TRBV29-1 and TRBJ2-7, with D unclear. Germline CDR1 reads SQVTM; CDR2 reads ANQGSEA. This CDR3 has 11 amino acids. Between the trimmed V and J ends, which lost 4 bases and 3 bases, there was a span of 7 bases. The CDR3 nucleotides are TGCAGCGTTGTCACCCGCTACGAGCAGTACTTC. Translation gives CSVVTRYEQYF.

CDR3 sequence: CASSQGTGMGTEAFF. The CDR3 bases are TGCGCCAGCAGCCAAGGGACAGGGATGGGCACTGAAGCTTTCTTT. The chain is built from TRBV4-1 and TRBJ1-1, with 8 positions matching TRBD1. V shed 1 base, J shed 4 bases, and the junction held 5 bases outside the gene matches. The CDR3 sequence is 15 residues long. Per the germline V gene, CDR1 is MGHRA and CDR2 is YSYEKL.

This chain links TRBV3-1 (or the pseudogene TRBV3-2) with TRBJ2-5; 16 bases fit TRBD2. The CDR3 covers 19 residues. Germline values: CDR1 LGHDT, CDR2 YNNKEL (reference sequence). V lost 2 bases to trimming and J lost 4 bases; unmatched junction nucleotides: 10. Here the CDR3 reads CASSQTPGLAGGLRETQYF. Here the CDR3 DNA reads TGTGCCAGCAGCCAAACTCCGGGACTAGCGGGGGGGCTTAGAGAGACCCAGTACTTC.

The rearrangement links TRBV12-3 or TRBV12-4 to TRBJ2-5, with D perhaps TRBD2 (6 bases). The germline V and J ends were trimmed by 6 bases and 9 bases, with 11 bases remaining between them. The CDR3 covers 11 residues. CDR3 sequence (DNA): TGTGCCAGCAGCAATACGGGGGCCCAGTACTTC. It codes for CASSNTGAQYF.

The chain is built from TRBV27 and TRBJ2-1; D is undetermined. The CDR3 extends over 11 amino acids. CDR1 MNHEY and CDR2 SMNVEV come from the germline V gene (reference sequence). V was cut by 7 bases and J by 6 bases, with 7 bases left in between. CDR3 DNA: TGTGCCAGCAAAGGGCCCAATGAGCAGTTCTTC. It translates to CASKGPNEQFF.

This chain uses TRBV3-1 (or the pseudogene TRBV3-2) with TRBJ2-1; D is perhaps TRBD2 (6 bases). V dropped 4 bases and J dropped 8 bases, with 18 bases sitting between them. CDR3 length: 15 residues. Germline V lookup: CDR1 LGHDT, CDR2 YNNKEL (reference sequence). The CDR3 spells CASSPDGGLMDEQFF. In DNA, the CDR3 is TGTGCCAGCAGCCCTGACGGAGGGCTAATGGATGAGCAGTTCTTC.

CDR3 sequence reads: CSVSRGWDPNQPQHF. The DNA for the CDR3 is TGCAGCGTGTCAAGGGGATGGGACCCCAATCAGCCCCAGCATTTT. The chain carries TRBV29-1 and TRBJ1-5, with TRBD1 as a possible D gene (5 bases). Germline loops: CDR1 SQVTM, CDR2 ANQGSEA. The CDR3 runs to 15 residues. Trimming removed 6 bases from V and 3 bases from J, with 18 bases in between.

The chain combines TRBV6-5 with TRBJ2-7; the D call may be TRBD1 or TRBD2 (7 bases each). The germline V gene has CDR1 MNHEY and CDR2 SVGAGI. The CDR3 extends over 13 amino acids. V lost 7 bases to trimming and J lost 9 bases, with 19 bases between them. DNA of the CDR3: TGTGCCAGCAATGGTCAGGGGGGGTTTGGGCAGTACTTC. Translation: CASNGQGGFGQYF.

V and J are TRBV3-1 (or the pseudogene TRBV3-2) and TRBJ1-2; D is uncertain. The length of the CDR3 is 14 residues. V shed 4 bases and J shed 1 base, with 10 bases lying between them. Per germline, CDR1 LGHDT and CDR2 YNNKEL (reference sequence). DNA of the CDR3: TGTGCCAGCAGCCCTTGGCCGGATAACTATGGCTACACCTTC. Protein product: CASSPWPDNYGYTF.

The V and J genes are TRBV20-1 and TRBJ1-3; D is unresolved. CDR1 is DFQATT, CDR2 SNEGSKA, per germline (reference sequence). This CDR3 is 11 amino acids long. Trimming took off 7 bases at V and 0 bases at J, with 4 bases between the two ends. The CDR3 coding sequence is TGCAGTGTAGTCTCTGGAAACACCATATATTTT. This encodes CSVVSGNTIYF.

V is TRBV27 and J is TRBJ1-2, with 7 nucleotides matching TRBD1. There are 13 residues in the CDR3. V lost 6 bases, J lost 4 bases, and 5 bases stayed unmatched. Germline V gene data show CDR1 as MNHEY and CDR2 as SMNVEV (reference sequence). The CDR3 is CASSTRQGYGYTF. For the CDR3, the DNA is TGTGCCAGCAGCACACGACAGGGCTATGGCTACACCTTC.

The rearrangement links TRBV11-2 to TRBJ2-5; D gene ambiguous. Trimming took off 1 base at V and 0 bases at J, with 9 bases between the two ends. Germline V lookup: CDR1 SGHAT, CDR2 FQNNGV. The CDR3 has 15 residues. The chain's CDR3 is CASSLAGRHQETQYF. Here the CDR3 DNA reads TGTGCCAGCAGCTTAGCGGGTCGTCACCAAGAGACCCAGTACTTC.

The gene calls are TRBV4-3 and TRBJ2-5, with a tentative D call TRBD1 (6 bases). V gave up 4 bases and J gave up 4 bases, with 22 bases separating them. CDR3 length equals 17 residues. From germline, CDR1 is LGHNA and CDR2 YSLEER. For the CDR3, the DNA is TGCGCCAGCAGCCTACAGTCGGGTTTAAGGGGGACAGAGACCCAGTACTTC. It encodes CASSLQSGLRGTETQYF.

V is TRBV2 and J is TRBJ1-6; D gene unclear. Trimming cost V 7 bases and J 9 bases, with 13 bases left between them. Germline V lookup: CDR1 SNHLY, CDR2 FYNNEI. CDR3 length: 13 amino acids. CDR3 sequence: CASNLFPSSPLHF. CDR3 DNA sequence: TGTGCCAGCAATCTCTTCCCTAGTTCACCCCTCCACTTT.

This clone was observed a single time. In nucleotides, the CDR3 is TGTGCCAGCAGGTCAACAGGGGGCCGGGACATTCAGTACTTC. Amino acid sequence: CASRSTGGRDIQYF. This chain links TRBV27 with TRBJ2-4; 9 bases line up with TRBD1. Germline V gives CDR1 MNHEY, CDR2 SMNVEV (reference sequence). This CDR3 has 14 amino acids. Unmatched junction bases numbered 8, after V lost 6 bases and J lost 8 bases.